The 4 T cell receptor beta chains listed next were all sequenced from one sample in a study of long-term antiretroviral therapy in people with HIV. A v3.0 immunoSEQ assay was performed at survey level. The method was immunoSEQ multiplex PCR; TCRdb's version includes in-frame clones alone and lacks a portion of them. The data hold roughly 20,000 clones, with roughly nine tenths observed a single time. The source was unsorted PBMCs, collected approximately 4.4 years before starting antiretroviral therapy. Receptors were obtained from a young woman with HIV.

This clone was observed a single time. V gene TRBV5-6 combines with J gene TRBJ2-5, with unresolved D. CDR3 length equals 14 residues. The germline CDR1 and CDR2 sequences are SGHDT and YYEEEE. V lost 4 bases to trimming and J lost 5 bases, with 15 bases between them. Here the CDR3 reads CASSGPGLLETQYF. CDR3 nucleotides: TGTGCCAGCAGCGGACCCGGCCTCCTGGAGACCCAGTACTTC.

This sequence joins TRBV27 and TRBJ1-3, with 8 bases that match TRBD1. Germline values: CDR1 MNHEY, CDR2 SMNVEV (reference sequence). The J segment lost 0 bases and the V segment lost 4 bases, leaving 11 bases of the junction unmatched. The CDR3 consists of 18 residues. CDR3 protein: CASSSYPGQASSGNTIYF. CDR3 in DNA: TGTGCCAGCAGTTCTTACCCGGGACAGGCGAGCTCTGGAAACACCATATATTTT.

On this clone itself: Mismatch with germline at one junction end may stem from a read error. The chain uses TRBV7-9 and TRBJ1-5; D is unresolved. The CDR3 length is 15 residues. Germline V gene data show CDR1 as SEHNR and CDR2 as FQNEAQ (reference sequence). The CDR3 here is CASSQDFGSNQPQHF. The CDR3 coding sequence is TGCGCCAGCAGCCAAGATTTCGGTAGCAATCAGCCCCAGCATTTT.

The chain employs TRBV11-3 and TRBJ1-4, with a possible D match to TRBD1 (5 bases). The germline V gene encodes CDR1 SGHNT and CDR2 YENEEA. Trimming stripped 1 base from V and 0 bases from J, with 12 bases between. The CDR3 has 17 residues. The CDR3 nucleotides are TGTGCCAGCAGCTTAGGGCATGACAGATCAACTAATGAAAAACTGTTTTTT. As protein: CASSLGHDRSTNEKLFF. Full variable domain (outside the CDR3, taken from reference TRBV11-3 and TRBJ1-4): EAGVVQSPRYKIIEKKQPVAFWCNPISGHNTLYWYLQNLGQGPELLIRYENEEAVDDSQLPKDRFSAERLKGVDSTLKIQPAELGDSAVYLCASSLGHDRSTNEKLFFGSGTQLSVL.